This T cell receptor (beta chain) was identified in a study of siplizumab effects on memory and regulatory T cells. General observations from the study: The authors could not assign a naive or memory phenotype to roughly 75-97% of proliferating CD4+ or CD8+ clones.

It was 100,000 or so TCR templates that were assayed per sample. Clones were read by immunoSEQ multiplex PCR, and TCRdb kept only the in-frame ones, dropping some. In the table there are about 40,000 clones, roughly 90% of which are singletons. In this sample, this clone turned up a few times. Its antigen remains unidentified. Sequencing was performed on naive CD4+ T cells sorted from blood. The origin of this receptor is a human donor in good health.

Here the CDR3 reads CASSWGQGSYEQYF. CDR3 bases: TGTGCCAGCAGTTGGGGACAGGGGTCCTACGAGCAGTACTTC. The chain carries TRBV28 and TRBJ2-7; 10 nucleotides match TRBD1. Germline V lookup: CDR1 MDHEN, CDR2 SYDVKM. After removal of 4 bases from V and 1 base from J, the junction contained 1 base not matched to a gene. There are 14 residues in the CDR3.